Following are 29 T cell receptor beta chains from one sample sequenced in a study of molecular identifiers for immune sequencing clone quantification (dated by TCRdb to the late 2010s). The library was prepared using PCR. Sequencing took place on a NextSeq 500. The raw public data were reprocessed by TCRdb itself: fastp quality trimming at Q25, MiXCR clonotype calling, in-frame beta chains only. Rows with one shared CDR3 protein collapse into an entry with the most common genes and DNA. This sample gives some 590,000 distinct CDR3 sequences in total; roughly 23% of them show up just once. About 0.78% of the sample is taken by the ten largest. The sequenced sample was naive CD8+ T cells from blood, with Jurkat cell RNA spiked in. The cell subset or site label, read with the paper, signifies: FACS-sorted CD8+CD4-CCR7+CD45RA+ naive T cells. These receptors all come from a human donor in good health. Some libraries in this study had Jurkat cell RNA spiked in.

This clonotype was counted ten times or more. The rearrangement uses TRBV14 and TRBJ1-1; tentatively, D is TRBD1 (5 bases). The length of the CDR3 is 18 residues. The germline V gene encodes CDR1 SGHDN and CDR2 FVKESK. V was shortened by 1 base and J by 1 base, with 19 bases between the two germline ends. The CDR3 coding sequence is TGTGCCAGCAGCCAAGTTTATTGGACACAGTTTGGGAACACTGAAGCTTTCTTT. Amino acids: CASSQVYWTQFGNTEAFF. Variable domain in full (rest from reference TRBV14 and TRBJ1-1): EAGVTQFPSHSVIEKGQTVTLRCDPISGHDNLYWYRRVMGKEIKFLLHFVKESKQDESGMPNNRFLAERTGGTYSTLKVQPAELEDSGVYFCASSQVYWTQFGNTEAFFGQGTRLTVV.

This clonotype was counted ten times or more. The V gene is TRBV4-1, the J gene TRBJ2-7, with 14 bases fitting TRBD2. From germline, CDR1 is MGHRA and CDR2 YSYEKL. V was clipped by 1 base and J by 4 bases; unmatched bases: 0. The CDR3 loop spans 15 amino acids. CDR3 residues: CASSQGTSGGYEQYF. DNA of the CDR3: TGCGCCAGCAGCCAAGGGACTAGCGGGGGGTACGAGCAGTACTTC.

This clonotype was found many times. The genes are TRBV7-2 and TRBJ2-7, with D perhaps matching TRBD2 (5 bases). V lost 1 base, J lost 3 bases, and 10 bases lay in between. Germline CDR1 and CDR2: SGHTA and FQGNSA. This CDR3 spans 14 amino acids. For the CDR3, the DNA is TGTGCCAGCAGCTTAGATCCGGGAAACTACGAGCAGTACTTC. Its protein is CASSLDPGNYEQYF. Full variable domain (remainder filled in from reference TRBV7-2 and TRBJ2-7): GAGVSQSPSNKVTEKGKDVELRCDPISGHTALYWYRQSLGQGLEFLIYFQGNSAPDKSGLPSDRFSAERTGGSVSTLTIQRTQQEDSAVYLCASSLDPGNYEQYFGPGTRLTVT.

Ten or more counts support this clonotype. The rearrangement joins TRBV9 to TRBJ2-7, with a weak D call TRBD1 (5 bases). Germline CDR1 is SGDLS and CDR2 is YYNGEE. The CDR3 has 15 residues. With 3 bases removed from V and 3 bases from J, the gap between germline ends came to 16 bases. In DNA, the CDR3 is TGTGCCAGCAGCGCAGGGCCGGGCCCCTTCTACGAGCAGTACTTC. Amino acids: CASSAGPGPFYEQYF.

This clonotype was observed a handful of times. The chain recombines TRBV2 with TRBJ2-1, with D unresolved. V gave up 5 bases and J gave up 4 bases, with 6 bases separating them. The CDR3 length is 12 residues. Germline V gene sequence: CDR1 SNHLY, CDR2 FYNNEI. The CDR3, as DNA: TGTGCCAGCAGTAACGGATACAATGAGCAGTTCTTC. Translation: CASSNGYNEQFF.

The chain is built from TRBV19 and TRBJ2-2, with D uncertain. The CDR3 spans 16 residues. CDR1 and CDR2 from the germline V gene are LNHDA and SQIVND (reference sequence). Trimming took off 1 base at V and 6 bases at J, with 15 bases between the two ends. The CDR3 nucleotides are TGTGCCAGTAGTATAGGTTCCCGCCACTTGGCCGGGGAGCTGTTTTTT. The encoded protein is CASSIGSRHLAGELFF. The entire variable domain, with the rest obtained from reference TRBV19 and TRBJ2-2, is as follows: DGGITQSPKYLFRKEGQNVTLSCEQNLNHDAMYWYRQDPGQGLRLIYYSQIVNDFQKGDIAEGYSVSREKKESFPLTVTSAQKNPTAFYLCASSIGSRHLAGELFFGEGSRLTVL.

V and J are TRBV19 and TRBJ2-5; D remains ambiguous. The CDR3 is 13 residues long. In germline, CDR1 is LNHDA, CDR2 SQIVND (reference sequence). V lost 9 bases and J 0 bases, leaving 11 bases between the germline ends. The DNA of the CDR3 is TGTGCCAGAAGACGCAATAACCAAGAGACCCAGTACTTC. Translation gives CARRRNNQETQYF. The complete variable domain, with remaining parts taken from reference TRBV19 and TRBJ2-5, reads DGGITQSPKYLFRKEGQNVTLSCEQNLNHDAMYWYRQDPGQGLRLIYYSQIVNDFQKGDIAEGYSVSREKKESFPLTVTSAQKNPTAFYLCARRRNNQETQYFGPGTRLLVL.

This clonotype was detected many times. The chain combines TRBV4-1 with TRBJ1-1; D ambiguous. The V and J ends lost 3 bases and 6 bases respectively, with 8 bases between them. The CDR3 length is 12 residues. Germline V gene data show CDR1 as MGHRA and CDR2 as YSYEKL. The CDR3 sequence: CASSQDGSEAFF. The CDR3 nucleotides read TGCGCCAGCAGCCAGGATGGTTCTGAAGCTTTCTTT.

This clonotype was seen at least ten times. The rearrangement links TRBV12-3 or TRBV12-4 to TRBJ2-5, with D tentatively TRBD1 (6 bases). The V and J ends lost 6 bases and 2 bases respectively, with 13 bases between them. The CDR3 is made up of 14 amino acids. CDR3 nucleotide sequence: TGTGCCAGCAGCCCCGGTAGGGGGCAAGAGACCCAGTACTTC. It codes for CASSPGRGQETQYF.

This clonotype was recorded at least ten times. The rearrangement joins TRBV20-1 to TRBJ2-4, with TRBD1 as a possible D gene (6 bases). The CDR3 is 19 residues long. Per germline, CDR1 DFQATT and CDR2 SNEGSKA (reference sequence). Trimming took 2 bases from V and 1 from J, leaving 24 bases between them. The CDR3 DNA reads as TGCAGTGCTAGACAGTTAAGGGGACACCAACCCAAGGCCAAAAACATTCAGTACTTC. This gives the protein CSARQLRGHQPKAKNIQYF.

Ten or more counts support this clonotype. The V and J genes are TRBV4-1 and TRBJ2-4; 8 nucleotides match TRBD2. The germline V gene has CDR1 MGHRA and CDR2 YSYEKL. The V and J ends lost 3 bases and 7 bases, in that order; junction bases with no gene match: 11. The CDR3 is made up of 16 amino acids. The CDR3 loop is CASSQGWSGSLNIQYF. The CDR3 DNA sequence: TGCGCCAGCAGCCAGGGCTGGAGCGGGAGCCTGAACATTCAGTACTTC.

The rearrangement uses TRBV19 and TRBJ2-2, with 8 bases matching TRBD2. V dropped 3 bases and J dropped 1; count of bases not matched to a gene: 4. In germline, CDR1 is LNHDA, CDR2 SQIVND (reference sequence). The CDR3 spans 16 residues. CDR3 residues: CASSILLAENTGELFF. Written as DNA, the CDR3 is TGTGCCAGTAGTATTCTACTAGCGGAGAACACCGGGGAGCTGTTTTTT.

This clonotype was seen repeatedly, ten times or more. The rearrangement joins TRBV12-3 or TRBV12-4 to TRBJ1-5; D unclear. This CDR3 contains 15 residues. V was cut by 4 bases and J by 1 base, with 11 bases left in between. The CDR3: CASSSGSRSNQPQHF. CDR3 nucleotides: TGTGCCAGCAGTTCGGGCAGCCGGAGCAATCAGCCCCAGCATTTT.

The chain links TRBV11-3 to TRBJ2-2; D perhaps matches TRBD1 (6 bases). With 5 bases removed from V and 11 bases from J, the gap between germline ends came to 12 bases. CDR3 length: 12 amino acids. Germline lookup yields CDR1 SGHNT and CDR2 YENEEA. DNA of the CDR3: TGTGCCAGCAGCGTGACAGGTTCCGAGCTGTTTTTT. Protein product: CASSVTGSELFF.

The V gene is TRBV27, the J gene TRBJ2-1; TRBD2 might be the D (6 bases). Looked up from germline, CDR1 is MNHEY and CDR2 is SMNVEV (reference sequence). The V and J ends lost 7 bases and 3 bases respectively, with 16 bases between them. The CDR3 spans 15 residues. CDR3 nucleotide sequence: TGTGCCAGCATCGAACGAGCGGGCCGCTACAATGAGCAGTTCTTC. Amino acids: CASIERAGRYNEQFF.

The table lists this clonotype with many counts. This CDR3 reads CAITTSGSSFYEQYF. Written as DNA, the CDR3 is TGTGCCATCACGACTAGCGGGAGTAGTTTTTACGAGCAGTACTTC. The genes are TRBV2 and TRBJ2-7; 12 bases match TRBD2. This CDR3 spans 15 amino acids. CDR1 and CDR2 from the germline V gene are SNHLY and FYNNEI. The V segment lost 10 bases and the J segment 4 bases; nucleotides outside the gene matches: 11.

This clonotype was counted only a few times. A read error is likely, as this CDR3 ends without the conserved phenylalanine or tryptophan. This chain connects TRBV6-2 or TRBV6-3 to TRBJ2-7; the match to TRBD1 covers 7 bases. Germline V CDR1 and CDR2: MNHEY, SVGEGT. The CDR3 is 16 residues long. The V gene end was trimmed by 0 bases and the J gene end by 2 bases; junction bases not matched to a gene: 7. The DNA for the CDR3 is TGTGCCAGCAGTTACTCGCCAAGGACAGGAACCTACGAGCAGTACTAC. Amino acid sequence: CASSYSPRTGTYEQYY.

Comments on this clonotype: A single base separates this from a much larger clone, so it may be a read error. The chain employs TRBV7-9 and TRBJ1-3; D gene uncertain. This CDR3 has 15 amino acids. CDR1 is SEHNR and CDR2 is FQNEAQ in the germline V gene (reference sequence). In nucleotides, the CDR3 is TGTGCCAGCAGCTCTTTGATTTCCTCTGGAAACACCGTATATTTT. Translation gives CASSSLISSGNTVYF.

To note about this clonotype: Relative to the germline gene, one junction end is altered; a read error may explain this. This sequence joins TRBV27 and TRBJ2-3; 13 positions agree with TRBD2. CDR3 length: 15 amino acids. The germline V gene encodes CDR1 MNHEY and CDR2 SMNVEV (reference sequence). DNA of the CDR3: TGTGCCAGCAGTTTCGGACTAGCGGGAGCAGATATGCAGTATTTT. It specifies CASSFGLAGADMQYF.

V is TRBV19 and J is TRBJ2-3; D gene uncertain. V shed 8 bases and J shed 2 bases, with 20 bases lying between them. Germline values: CDR1 LNHDA, CDR2 SQIVND (reference sequence). This CDR3 region has 16 residues. CDR3: CASGVGWADLTDTQYF. DNA of the CDR3: TGTGCCAGTGGTGTGGGCTGGGCGGATCTCACAGATACGCAGTATTTT.

This clonotype was seen ten or more times. The gene calls are TRBV7-9 and TRBJ1-4, with D tentatively TRBD1 (5 bases). Trimming shortened V by 5 bases and J by 5 bases, and 9 bases separated the two germline ends. From germline, CDR1 is SEHNR and CDR2 FQNEAQ (reference sequence). The CDR3 is 13 amino acids. This CDR3 is CASSRDGNEKLFF. As DNA, the CDR3 is TGTGCCAGCAGCCGGGACGGAAATGAAAAACTGTTTTTT.

V and J are TRBV4-2 and TRBJ2-7, with TRBD2 matching over 14 bases. Germline V gives CDR1 LGHNA, CDR2 YNFKEQ. The ends lost 1 base at V and 6 bases at J; junction bases unmatched: 8. CDR3 length equals 17 residues. The CDR3 loop is CASSQGVGLAGGSEQYF. The CDR3 nucleotides read TGTGCCAGCAGCCAAGGGGTTGGACTAGCGGGGGGATCCGAGCAGTACTTC.

This clonotype was counted between two and nine times. This chain connects TRBV4-3 to TRBJ1-1, with 7 bases fitting TRBD1. This CDR3 comprises 18 residues. Germline lookup yields CDR1 LGHNA and CDR2 YSLEER. The V gene end was trimmed by 0 bases and the J gene end by 3 bases; junction bases not matched to a gene: 13. CDR3 amino acids: CASSQDQLKGAFYTEAFF. CDR3 DNA sequence: TGCGCCAGCAGCCAAGATCAGCTGAAGGGGGCCTTTTACACTGAAGCTTTCTTT.

This clonotype was recorded a few times. This chain connects TRBV24-1 to TRBJ2-7; tentatively, D is TRBD1 (6 bases). In germline, CDR1 is KGHDR, CDR2 SFDVKD. The ends were cut back, 9 bases at V and 3 bases at J, with 11 bases in the middle. The CDR3 loop spans 12 amino acids. The CDR3 DNA reads TGTGCCACCGGCCGCAGGGGCTACGAGCAGTACTTC. Amino acid sequence: CATGRRGYEQYF.

This clonotype was observed a few times. The J gene is TRBJ1-3, the V gene TRBV12-3 or TRBV12-4, with a tentative D call TRBD1 (5 bases). This CDR3 contains 15 residues. Trimming pared 10 bases from V and 0 bases from J, leaving 16 bases between. The CDR3 DNA reads as TGTGCCACCACCGCCGGGGCCCGCTCTGGAAACACCATATATTTT. Amino acid sequence: CATTAGARSGNTIYF.

The chain is built from TRBV7-9 and TRBJ1-1; TRBD1 aligns across 8 bases. The CDR3 totals 15 residues. The V gene's germline CDR1 is SEHNR and CDR2 FQNEAQ (reference sequence). J was trimmed by 1 base and V by 1 base; bases with no gene match: 2. CDR3 bases: TGTGCCAGCAGCTTAGGCAGGGGGCCGAACACTGAAGCTTTCTTT. Protein sequence: CASSLGRGPNTEAFF.

Concerning this clonotype: Possible read error: a much larger clone is one base away. The genes are TRBV30 and TRBJ2-7; TRBD1 matches at 8 bases. Germline CDR1 GTSNPN, CDR2 SVGIG (reference sequence). The CDR3 runs 12 residues. This chain's CDR3 is CAWAPGGYVQYF. As DNA, the CDR3 is TGTGCCTGGGCACCAGGGGGCTACGTGCAGTACTTC.

For this clonotype: The junction differs from germline at one of its ends, possibly a read error. The chain carries TRBV5-4 and TRBJ1-3; D call uncertain. Per the germline V gene, CDR1 is SGHNT and CDR2 is YYREEE (reference sequence). CDR3 length equals 12 residues. CDR3 amino acids: CASSLGGVPLDF. In DNA, the CDR3 is TGTGCCAGCAGCTTGGGCGGAGTCCCATTAGATTTT.

The V call is TRBV7-6, the J call TRBJ2-3; TRBD2 is a possible D gene (6 bases). The V end was cut by 2 bases, the J end by 0 bases, with 15 bases between. The CDR3 length is 17 residues. Germline V gene lookup returns CDR1 SGHVS and CDR2 FNYEAQ. CDR3 region: CASSLMLAGTSTDTQYF. The CDR3 DNA sequence: TGTGCCAGCAGCTTAATGTTGGCGGGAACTAGCACAGATACGCAGTATTTT.